This entry lists 15 T cell receptor beta chains sequenced from one sample in a study of glioma-infiltrating T cells. Amplification of TCR alpha and beta CDR3 regions from RNA used iRepertoire nested multiplex PCR. TCRdb reprocessed the multiplex PCR reads with MiXCR, giving one entry per CDR3 protein. This sample yields around 130,000 distinct CDR3 sequences, of which under 25% are seen a single time; approximately 26% belongs to the top ten. The sample was glioma tissue, nonneoplastic brain tissue, or PBMCs (not recorded which). The receptor set was obtained from a human donor with low-grade glioma or glioblastoma, undergoing nonglioma brain surgery, or in good health (not recorded which).

This clonotype was seen more than once but under ten times. The rearrangement uses TRBV28 and TRBJ1-2; D is undetermined. The CDR3 extends over 14 amino acids. Germline V gives CDR1 MDHEN, CDR2 SYDVKM. Trimming removed 3 bases from V and 7 bases from J, with 15 bases in between. Here the CDR3 reads CASSFRGRVSGYTF. CDR3 nucleotides: TGTGCCAGCAGTTTCCGAGGGAGGGTTTCTGGCTACACCTTC.

A note on this clonotype: One junction end disagrees with the germline gene, perhaps due to a read error. The rearrangement links TRBV12-3 or TRBV12-4 to TRBJ2-3, with D maybe TRBD1 (5 bases). The CDR3 runs to 15 residues. The CDR3 sequence is CASTTNRQLTYTQYF. DNA of the CDR3: TGTGCCAGCACCACCAACCGACAGCTCACATATACGCAGTATTTT.

The V call is TRBV2, the J call TRBJ2-5; 10 positions agree with TRBD1. The ends lost 6 bases at V and 5 bases at J; junction bases unmatched: 9. This CDR3 spans 15 amino acids. The V gene's germline CDR1 is SNHLY and CDR2 FYNNEI. Written as DNA, the CDR3 is TGTGCCAGCAGCTTAGACAGGGGGCGGGGGGAGACCCAGTACTTC. It specifies CASSLDRGRGETQYF.

This clonotype was observed many times. The chain has TRBV6-1 and TRBJ1-1; 9 positions agree with TRBD1. The CDR3 consists of 13 residues. The V segment lost 8 bases and the J segment 14 bases; nucleotides outside the gene matches: 15. Germline V CDR1 and CDR2: MNHNS, SASEGT. CDR3 amino acids: CASGTGLGLNGFF. DNA for the CDR3: TGTGCCAGCGGGACAGGGTTGGGACTGAACGGCTTCTTT.

This clonotype appeared many times. As DNA, the CDR3 is TGCAGTGCTACCTACAGGGGACTTACTGAAGCTTTCTTT. Amino acid sequence: CSATYRGLTEAFF. The J gene is TRBJ1-1, the V gene TRBV20-1; 7 nucleotides agree with TRBD1. Germline CDR1 and CDR2: DFQATT and SNEGSKA (reference sequence). With 4 bases clipped from V and 5 bases from J, the junction kept 7 bases outside the gene matches. CDR3 length equals 13 residues.

Comments on this clonotype: A much larger clone is a single base away; this may be a read error. This rearrangement joins TRBV6-2 or TRBV6-3 to TRBJ2-1; D gene uncertain. Trimming removed 6 bases from V and 8 bases from J, with 14 bases in between. Germline CDR1 and CDR2: MNHEY and SVGEGT. The CDR3 runs to 13 residues. The chain's CDR3 is CASRVTSWDEQFF. CDR3 DNA: TGTGCCAGCAGAGTTACGTCTTGGGATGAGCAGTTCTTC.

In nucleotides, the CDR3 is TGCGCCAGCAGCTTGGCAGGACAGGGGGACTATGGCTACACCTTC. It encodes CASSLAGQGDYGYTF. The chain recombines TRBV5-1 with TRBJ1-2, with 10 positions matching TRBD1. CDR1 is SGHRS and CDR2 is YFSETQ in the germline V gene. With 0 bases clipped from V and 3 bases from J, the junction kept 2 bases outside the gene matches. CDR3 length: 15 amino acids.

V gene TRBV7-9 combines with J gene TRBJ1-5, with unresolved D. The CDR3 covers 15 residues. Germline values: CDR1 SEHNR, CDR2 FQNEAQ (reference sequence). V was cut by 9 bases and J by 8 bases, with 23 bases left in between. CDR3 sequence (DNA): TGTGCCAGTAGTATTCTTGGACGGGCGGCTAAGCCCCAGCATTTT. It yields the protein CASSILGRAAKPQHF.

This clonotype was seen more than once but under ten times. The chain has TRBV4-1 and TRBJ2-1; TRBD1 aligns across 7 bases. V lost 4 bases, J lost 3 bases, and 9 bases stayed unmatched. Germline lookup yields CDR1 MGHRA and CDR2 YSYEKL. CDR3 length equals 16 residues. The CDR3 DNA follows: TGCGCCAGCAGCCCATCAGACAGGGAAAACTACAATGAGCAGTTCTTC. It specifies CASSPSDRENYNEQFF.

For this clonotype: A read error may explain this, as a much larger clone is one base away. V and J are TRBV7-9 and TRBJ1-1; D is perhaps TRBD1 (5 bases). There are 12 residues in the CDR3. Germline V gene data show CDR1 as SEHNR and CDR2 as FQNEAQ (reference sequence). Trimming shortened V by 8 bases and J by 10 bases, and 17 bases separated the two germline ends. CDR3 nucleotide sequence: TGTGCCAGCGCCTGGGGGGGATTGTCAGCTTTCTTT. Its protein is CASAWGGLSAFF.

The chain recombines TRBV12-3 or TRBV12-4 with TRBJ1-4; D is ambiguous. V dropped 8 bases and J dropped 5 bases, with 9 bases sitting between them. The CDR3 loop spans 12 amino acids. The CDR3 nucleotides are TGTGCCAGCTCAACGAGGAATGAAAAACTGTTTTTT. This codes for CASSTRNEKLFF.

This clonotype was observed a handful of times. This chain connects TRBV24-1 to TRBJ2-5; D is possibly TRBD1 or TRBD2 (5 bases each). This CDR3 is built from 16 residues. The ends were cut back, 1 base at V and 1 base at J, with 12 bases in the middle. Per germline, CDR1 KGHDR and CDR2 SFDVKD. CDR3 bases: TGTGCCACCAGTGATTTAAGAGGGGAAGGCCAAGAGACCCAGTACTTC. Protein sequence: CATSDLRGEGQETQYF.

This clonotype occurred a few times. This chain joins TRBV7-9 and TRBJ2-1; 9 bases are shared with TRBD2. The CDR3 length is 17 residues. Germline CDR1 is SEHNR and CDR2 is FQNEAQ (reference sequence). V lost 4 bases and J lost 5; bases outside the gene matches: 12. CDR3 amino acids: CASSWGGLAGRNNEQFF. CDR3 sequence (DNA): TGTGCCAGCAGCTGGGGGGGACTAGCCGGGAGAAACAATGAGCAGTTCTTC.

In its sample, this clonotype was seen many times. The gene calls are TRBV15 and TRBJ1-1; D is perhaps TRBD1 (5 bases). Looked up from germline, CDR1 is LNHNV and CDR2 is YYDKDF (reference sequence). This CDR3 contains 16 residues. The ends were cut back, 5 bases at V and 1 base at J, with 17 bases in the middle. The CDR3, as DNA: TGTGCCACCAGCCCTCGACGGGGGAATCCGAACACTGAAGCTTTCTTT. It codes for CATSPRRGNPNTEAFF.

In the case of this clonotype: The junction departs from germline at one end; a sequencing error may be responsible. V usage is TRBV3-1 and J usage is TRBJ1-4; D is undetermined. This CDR3 has 14 amino acids. CDR1 and CDR2 (germline): LGHDT, YNNKEL (reference sequence). CDR3 nucleotide sequence: TGTGCCAGCAGCCAAGTGGGAGGAAATGAAAAACTGTCTTTT. Its translation is CASSQVGGNEKLSF.